The entry below describes one T cell receptor beta chain. The antigen is not known. The germline gives CDR1 DFQATT, CDR2 SNEGSKA (reference sequence). J gave up 7 bases and V 0 bases, and 9 bases lay outside the gene matches. CDR3 length: 15 amino acids. This sample is drawn from a study of blood T cells in healthy people across ages. Study-level results: Relative to aged donors, long-lived donors carried more naive CD4+ cells and displayed higher diversity. Using unsorted PBMCs precluded a conclusive naive versus antigen-experienced comparison.

A second PCR of roughly 7 to 11 cycles used a sample-barcoded 5' primer and a J-beta primer mix. TCRdb re-called the 5' RACE reads through MiXCR, storing one row per CDR3 protein. The table records around 940,000 distinct CDR3 sequences, 45% to 60% of them present only once. The TCR comes from a woman aged 60-70 years in good health. The chain links TRBV20-1 to TRBJ1-2; 9 bases align to TRBD1. The specimen was blood. The CDR3 is CSARDPGTGFIGYTF. Here the CDR3 DNA reads TGCAGTGCTAGAGACCCCGGGACAGGGTTTATTGGCTACACCTTC.